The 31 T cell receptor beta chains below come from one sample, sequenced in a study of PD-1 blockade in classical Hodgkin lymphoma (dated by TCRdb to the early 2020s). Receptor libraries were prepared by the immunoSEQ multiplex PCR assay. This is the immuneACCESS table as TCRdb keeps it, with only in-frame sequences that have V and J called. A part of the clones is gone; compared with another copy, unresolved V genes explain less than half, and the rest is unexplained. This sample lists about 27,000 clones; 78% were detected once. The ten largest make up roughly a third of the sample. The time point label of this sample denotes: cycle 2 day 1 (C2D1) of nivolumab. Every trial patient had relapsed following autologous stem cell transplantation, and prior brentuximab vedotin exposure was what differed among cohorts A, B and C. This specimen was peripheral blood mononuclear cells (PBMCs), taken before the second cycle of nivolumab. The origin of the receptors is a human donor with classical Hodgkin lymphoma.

The CDR3 coding sequence is TGCGCCAGCAGCGTTAGCGGGGGGAGCTCCTACGAGCAGTACTTC. Its translation is CASSVSGGSSYEQYF. The rearrangement links TRBV5-1 to TRBJ2-7, with 10 bases fitting TRBD2. The CDR3 totals 15 residues. Per germline, CDR1 SGHRS and CDR2 YFSETQ. V was clipped by 4 bases and J by 0 bases; unmatched bases: 4.

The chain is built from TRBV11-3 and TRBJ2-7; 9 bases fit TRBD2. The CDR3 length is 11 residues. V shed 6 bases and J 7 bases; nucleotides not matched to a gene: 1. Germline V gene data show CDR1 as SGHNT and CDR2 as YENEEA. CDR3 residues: CASRLAGEQYF. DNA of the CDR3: TGTGCCAGCAGGCTAGCGGGAGAGCAGTACTTC.

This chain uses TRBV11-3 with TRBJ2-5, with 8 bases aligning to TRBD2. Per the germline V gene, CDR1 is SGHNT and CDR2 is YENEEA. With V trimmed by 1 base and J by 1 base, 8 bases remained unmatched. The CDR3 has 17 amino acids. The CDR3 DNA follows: TGTGCCAGCAGCTTAGTCCTAACTAGCGGCCTCCAAGAGACCCAGTACTTC. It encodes CASSLVLTSGLQETQYF.

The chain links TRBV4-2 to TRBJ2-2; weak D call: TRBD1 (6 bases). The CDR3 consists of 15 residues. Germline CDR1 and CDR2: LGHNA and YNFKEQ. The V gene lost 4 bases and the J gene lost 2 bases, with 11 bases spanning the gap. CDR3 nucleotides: TGTGCCAGCAGCCGAGACAGGTACAACACCGGGGAGCTGTTTTTT. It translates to CASSRDRYNTGELFF.

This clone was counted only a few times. The CDR3 reads CASSSGDRAEQYF. The CDR3 DNA reads as TGTGCCAGCAGTTCGGGGGACAGGGCCGAGCAGTACTTC. The chain is built from TRBV6-5 and TRBJ2-7; 9 bases agree with TRBD1. CDR3 length: 13 amino acids. J gave up 6 bases and V 4 bases, and 4 bases lay outside the gene matches. CDR1 is MNHEY and CDR2 is SVGAGI in the germline V gene.

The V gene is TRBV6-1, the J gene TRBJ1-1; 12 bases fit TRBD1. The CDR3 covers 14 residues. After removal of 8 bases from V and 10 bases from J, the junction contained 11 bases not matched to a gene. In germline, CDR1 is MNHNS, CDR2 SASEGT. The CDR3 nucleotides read TGTGCCAGCGGAGAGGGACAGGGGGCTAGGGGAGCTTTCTTT. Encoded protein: CASGEGQGARGAFF.

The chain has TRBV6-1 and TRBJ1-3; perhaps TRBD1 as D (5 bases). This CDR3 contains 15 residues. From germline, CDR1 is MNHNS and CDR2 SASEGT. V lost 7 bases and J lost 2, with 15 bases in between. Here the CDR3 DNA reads TGTGCCAGCACCCCCTGGGGGTCTACTGGAAACACCATATATTTT. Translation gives CASTPWGSTGNTIYF.

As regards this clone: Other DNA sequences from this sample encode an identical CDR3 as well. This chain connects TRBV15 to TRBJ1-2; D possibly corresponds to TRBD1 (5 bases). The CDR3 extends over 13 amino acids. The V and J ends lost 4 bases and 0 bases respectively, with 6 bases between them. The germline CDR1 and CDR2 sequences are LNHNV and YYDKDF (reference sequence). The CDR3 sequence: CATSIGANYGYTF. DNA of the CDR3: TGTGCCACCAGCATAGGGGCTAACTATGGCTACACCTTC.

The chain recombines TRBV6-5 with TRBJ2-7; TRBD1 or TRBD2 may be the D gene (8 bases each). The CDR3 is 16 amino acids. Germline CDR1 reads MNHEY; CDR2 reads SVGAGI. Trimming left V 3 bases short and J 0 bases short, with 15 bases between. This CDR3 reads CASSYSGTGHSYEQYF. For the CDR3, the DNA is TGTGCCAGCAGTTATAGCGGGACAGGTCACTCCTACGAGCAGTACTTC.

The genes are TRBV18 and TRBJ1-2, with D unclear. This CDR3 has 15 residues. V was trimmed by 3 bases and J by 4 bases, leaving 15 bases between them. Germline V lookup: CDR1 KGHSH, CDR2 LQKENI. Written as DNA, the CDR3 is TGTGCCAGCTCACCTACCCAGATCCTCCCCTATGGCTACACCTTC. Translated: CASSPTQILPYGYTF.

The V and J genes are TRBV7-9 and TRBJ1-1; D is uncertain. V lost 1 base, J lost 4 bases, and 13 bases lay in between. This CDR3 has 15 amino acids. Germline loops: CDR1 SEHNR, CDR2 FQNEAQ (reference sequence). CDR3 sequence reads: CASSLGVSGGTEAFF. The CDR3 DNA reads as TGTGCCAGCAGCTTAGGGGTTAGTGGCGGCACTGAAGCTTTCTTT.

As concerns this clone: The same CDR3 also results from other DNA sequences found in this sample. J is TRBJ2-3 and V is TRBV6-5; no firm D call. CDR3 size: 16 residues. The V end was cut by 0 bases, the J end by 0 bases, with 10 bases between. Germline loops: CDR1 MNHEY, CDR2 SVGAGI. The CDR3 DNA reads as TGTGCCAGCAGTTACTCCGGAGACCCTAGCACAGATACGCAGTATTTT. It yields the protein CASSYSGDPSTDTQYF.

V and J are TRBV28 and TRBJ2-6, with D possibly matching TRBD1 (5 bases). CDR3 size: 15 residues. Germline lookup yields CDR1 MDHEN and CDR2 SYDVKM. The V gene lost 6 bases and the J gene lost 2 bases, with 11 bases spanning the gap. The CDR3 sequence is CASSTAGTGANVLTF. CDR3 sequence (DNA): TGTGCCAGCAGCACTGCAGGGACTGGGGCCAACGTCCTGACTTTC.

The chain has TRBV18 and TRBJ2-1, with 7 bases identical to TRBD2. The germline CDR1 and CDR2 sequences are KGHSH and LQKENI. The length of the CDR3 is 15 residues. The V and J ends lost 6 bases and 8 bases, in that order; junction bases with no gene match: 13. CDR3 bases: TGTGCCAGCTCGTTGGGAGGGTTAAGCTTCTATGAGCAGTTCTTC. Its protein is CASSLGGLSFYEQFF.

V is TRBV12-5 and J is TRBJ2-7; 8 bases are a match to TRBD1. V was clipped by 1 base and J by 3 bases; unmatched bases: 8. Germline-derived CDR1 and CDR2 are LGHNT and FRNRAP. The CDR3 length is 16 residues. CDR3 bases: TGTGCTAGTGGTTTGGGACAGGGGTTGATGGGCTACGAGCAGTACTTC. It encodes CASGLGQGLMGYEQYF.

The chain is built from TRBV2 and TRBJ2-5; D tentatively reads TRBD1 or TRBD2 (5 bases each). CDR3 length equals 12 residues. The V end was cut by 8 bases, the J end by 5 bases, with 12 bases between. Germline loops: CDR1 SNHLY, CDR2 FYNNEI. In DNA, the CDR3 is TGTGCCAGCGGGACGTTCCTGGAGACCCAGTACTTC. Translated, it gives CASGTFLETQYF.

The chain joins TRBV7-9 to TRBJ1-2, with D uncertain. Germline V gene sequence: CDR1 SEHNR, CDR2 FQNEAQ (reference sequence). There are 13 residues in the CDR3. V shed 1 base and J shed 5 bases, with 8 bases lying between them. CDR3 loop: CASSLEAEYGYTF. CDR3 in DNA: TGTGCCAGCAGCTTAGAGGCCGAGTATGGCTACACCTTC.

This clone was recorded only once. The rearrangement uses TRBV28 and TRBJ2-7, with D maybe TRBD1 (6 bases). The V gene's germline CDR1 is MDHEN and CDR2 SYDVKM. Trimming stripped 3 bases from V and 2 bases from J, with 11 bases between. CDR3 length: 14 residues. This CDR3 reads CASSFTGLTYEQYF. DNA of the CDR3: TGTGCCAGCAGTTTCACAGGGCTTACCTACGAGCAGTACTTC.

The CDR3 nucleotides are TGCGCCAGCAGCCAAGAAGGCGCGGGGGGGGTCGAGCAGTACTTC. This encodes CASSQEGAGGVEQYF. The J gene is TRBJ2-7, the V gene TRBV4-3; 9 bases map to TRBD2. The germline V gene has CDR1 LGHNA and CDR2 YSLEER. This CDR3 region has 15 residues. V was clipped by 0 bases and J by 6 bases; unmatched bases: 6.

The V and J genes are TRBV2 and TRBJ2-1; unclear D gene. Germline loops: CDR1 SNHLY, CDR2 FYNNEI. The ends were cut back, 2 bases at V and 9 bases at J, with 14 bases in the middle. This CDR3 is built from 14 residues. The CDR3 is CASSELVMQVEQFF. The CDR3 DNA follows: TGTGCCAGCAGTGAATTGGTAATGCAGGTTGAGCAGTTCTTC.

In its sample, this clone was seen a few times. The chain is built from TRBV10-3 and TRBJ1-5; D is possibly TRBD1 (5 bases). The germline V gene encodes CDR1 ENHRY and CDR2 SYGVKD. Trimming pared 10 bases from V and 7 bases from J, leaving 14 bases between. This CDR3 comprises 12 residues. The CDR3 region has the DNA TGTGCCAACTGCAGGGTACGGCAGCCCCAGCATTTT. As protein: CANCRVRQPQHF.

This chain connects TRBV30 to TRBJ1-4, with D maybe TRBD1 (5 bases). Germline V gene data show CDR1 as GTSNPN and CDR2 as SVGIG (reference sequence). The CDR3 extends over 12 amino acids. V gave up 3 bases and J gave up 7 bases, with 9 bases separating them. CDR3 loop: CAWSGGGEKLFF. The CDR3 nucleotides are TGTGCCTGGAGCGGGGGGGGTGAAAAACTGTTTTTT.

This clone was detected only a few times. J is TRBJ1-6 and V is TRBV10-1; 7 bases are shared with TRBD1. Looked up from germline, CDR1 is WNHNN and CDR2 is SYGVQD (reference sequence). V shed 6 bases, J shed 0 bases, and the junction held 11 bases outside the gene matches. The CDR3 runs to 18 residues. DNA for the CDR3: TGCGCCAGCAGGGTGGACAGGAATTTTTTCTCCTATAATTCACCCCTCCACTTT. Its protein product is CASRVDRNFFSYNSPLHF.

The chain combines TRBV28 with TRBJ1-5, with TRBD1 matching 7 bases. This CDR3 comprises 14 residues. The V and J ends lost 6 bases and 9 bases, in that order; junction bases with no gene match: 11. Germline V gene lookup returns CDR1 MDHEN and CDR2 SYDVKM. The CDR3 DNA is TGTGCCAGCAGGGACCAAGGGGGCGTATGGCCCCAGCATTTT. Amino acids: CASRDQGGVWPQHF.

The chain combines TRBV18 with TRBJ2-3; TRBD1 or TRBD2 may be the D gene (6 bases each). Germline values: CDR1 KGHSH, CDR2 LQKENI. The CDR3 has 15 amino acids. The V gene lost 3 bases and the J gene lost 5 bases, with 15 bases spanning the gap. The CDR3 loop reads CASSPSWGAEDTQYF. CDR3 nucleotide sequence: TGTGCCAGCTCACCGTCCTGGGGGGCCGAAGATACGCAGTATTTT. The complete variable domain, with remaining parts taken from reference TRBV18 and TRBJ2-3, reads NAGVMQNPRHLVRRRGQEARLRCSPMKGHSHVYWYRQLPEEGLKFMVYLQKENIIDESGMPKERFSAEFPKEGPSILRIQQVVRGDSAAYFCASSPSWGAEDTQYFGPGTRLTVL.

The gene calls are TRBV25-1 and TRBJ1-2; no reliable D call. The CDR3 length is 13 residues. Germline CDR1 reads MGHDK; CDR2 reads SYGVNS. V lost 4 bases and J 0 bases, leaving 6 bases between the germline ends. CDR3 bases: TGTGCCAGCAGTGGGGCGGCTAACTATGGCTACACCTTC. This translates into CASSGAANYGYTF.

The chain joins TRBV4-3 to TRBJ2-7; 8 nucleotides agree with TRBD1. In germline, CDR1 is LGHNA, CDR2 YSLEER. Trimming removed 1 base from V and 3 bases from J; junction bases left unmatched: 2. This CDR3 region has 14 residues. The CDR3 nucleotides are TGCGCCAGCAGCCAAGTCACAGGGGGCTACGAGCAGTACTTC. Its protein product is CASSQVTGGYEQYF.

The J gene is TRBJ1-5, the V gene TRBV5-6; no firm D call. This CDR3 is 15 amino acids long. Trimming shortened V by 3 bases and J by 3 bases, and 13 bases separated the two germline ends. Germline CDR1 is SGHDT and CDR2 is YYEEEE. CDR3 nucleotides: TGTGCCAGCAGCTCCGGAGAGAAGGTCAATCAGCCCCAGCATTTT. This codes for CASSSGEKVNQPQHF.

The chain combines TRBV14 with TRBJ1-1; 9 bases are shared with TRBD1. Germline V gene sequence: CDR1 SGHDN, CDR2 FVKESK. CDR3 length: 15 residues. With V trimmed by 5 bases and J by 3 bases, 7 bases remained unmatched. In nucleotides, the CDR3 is TGTGCCAGCAGCGTTCTACAGGGGGCGGACACTGAAGCTTTCTTT. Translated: CASSVLQGADTEAFF.

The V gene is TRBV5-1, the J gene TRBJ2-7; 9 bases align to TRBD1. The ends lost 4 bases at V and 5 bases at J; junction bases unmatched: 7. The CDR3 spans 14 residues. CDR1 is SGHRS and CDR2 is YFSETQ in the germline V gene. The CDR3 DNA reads TGCGCCAGCAGCGCGGGACAGGGCTTAAACGAGCAGTACTTC. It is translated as CASSAGQGLNEQYF.

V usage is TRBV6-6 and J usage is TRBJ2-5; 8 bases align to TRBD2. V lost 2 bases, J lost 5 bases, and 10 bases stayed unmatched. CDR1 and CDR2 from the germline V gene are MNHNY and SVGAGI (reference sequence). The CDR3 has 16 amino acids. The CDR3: CASSYTTSGGGETQYF. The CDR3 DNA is TGTGCCAGCAGTTACACGACGAGCGGGGGCGGGGAGACCCAGTACTTC.